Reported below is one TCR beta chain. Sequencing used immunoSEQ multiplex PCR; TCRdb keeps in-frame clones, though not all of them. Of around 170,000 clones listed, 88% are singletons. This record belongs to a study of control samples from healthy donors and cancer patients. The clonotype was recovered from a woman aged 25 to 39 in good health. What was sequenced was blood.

This CDR3 reads CVRVKGLYTGELFF. The CDR3 coding sequence is TGTGTCAGAGTTAAGGGACTCTACACCGGGGAGCTGTTTTTT. V gene TRBV6-4 combines with J gene TRBJ2-2; tentatively, D is TRBD2 (6 bases). The germline gives CDR1 MRHNA, CDR2 SNTAGT. The CDR3 spans 14 residues.